Below, 20 T cell receptor beta chains from the same sample are listed, as sequenced in a study of CD8+CD57+ T cells in acquired aplastic anemia. Profiles of TCR beta VDJ and CDR3 were generated from a genomic DNA template. TCRdb fed the reads into MiXCR, producing one record per CDR3 protein. The sample lists 200,000 or so distinct CDR3 sequences; approximately 50% were seen once. The patients chosen for sequencing had shown expansion of CD8+CD57+ cells (detected by flow cytometry). Sequenced: sorted CD4+, CD8+, or CD8+CD57+ T cells (not recorded which) from PBMCs. All receptors come from a human donor with aplastic anemia.

The chain combines TRBV11-2 with TRBJ2-1; D not resolved. Germline values: CDR1 SGHAT, CDR2 FQNNGV. The CDR3 totals 14 residues. The V end lost 0 bases, the J end lost 6 bases, and 9 bases lay between the germline ends. CDR3: CASSLEVVLNEQFF. In DNA, the CDR3 is TGTGCCAGCAGCTTAGAGGTGGTACTCAATGAGCAGTTCTTC.

This clonotype was detected ten times or more. The chain recombines TRBV6-1 with TRBJ1-1, with TRBD1 matching over 7 bases. The CDR3 covers 15 residues. With V trimmed by 5 bases and J by 1 base, 7 bases remained unmatched. CDR1 and CDR2 (germline): MNHNS, SASEGT. CDR3 nucleotide sequence: TGTGCCAGCAGTCGGGACAGCCCGTCGAACACTGAAGCTTTCTTT. Its translation is CASSRDSPSNTEAFF.

This clonotype was recorded at least ten times. The rearrangement uses TRBV9 and TRBJ1-2; the D gene is possibly TRBD1 (5 bases). Deletions cut 4 bases from V and 8 bases from J, with 21 bases between. CDR1 and CDR2 (germline): SGDLS, YYNGEE. The CDR3 loop spans 15 amino acids. CDR3 nucleotides: TGTGCCAGCAGCCGAAGAACGGGACTATATGAGGGCTACACCTTC. This encodes CASSRRTGLYEGYTF.

The chain links TRBV7-6 to TRBJ2-7; D unresolved. Trimming removed 2 bases from V and 3 bases from J, with 5 bases in between. Germline assignment: CDR1 SGHVS and CDR2 FNYEAQ. The CDR3 sequence is 12 residues long. CDR3 protein: CASSLIGYEQYF. Here the CDR3 DNA reads TGTGCCAGCAGCTTAATAGGCTACGAGCAGTACTTC.

In its sample, this clonotype was seen a few times. The chain is built from TRBV15 and TRBJ2-7, with D possibly being TRBD1 or TRBD2 (5 bases each). Trimming shortened V by 1 base and J by 0 bases, and 10 bases separated the two germline ends. The length of the CDR3 is 15 residues. CDR1 and CDR2 from the germline V gene are LNHNV and YYDKDF (reference sequence). CDR3: CATSRVGDGSYEQYF. CDR3 DNA: TGTGCCACCAGCAGAGTGGGGGACGGCTCCTACGAGCAGTACTTC. Complete variable domain (other parts from reference TRBV15 and TRBJ2-7): DAMVIQNPRYQVTQFGKPVTLSCSQTLNHNVMYWYQQKSSQAPKLLFHYYDKDFNNEADTPDNFQSRRPNTSFCFLDIRSPGLGDTAMYLCATSRVGDGSYEQYFGPGTRLTVT.

In DNA, the CDR3 is TGTGCCAGCGAACAGCGGACCGGGGAGCTGTTTTTT. Its translation is CASEQRTGELFF. This sequence joins TRBV25-1 and TRBJ2-2; TRBD2 might be the D (5 bases). In germline, CDR1 is MGHDK, CDR2 SYGVNS. V was shortened by 8 bases and J by 5 bases, with 9 bases between the two germline ends. CDR3 length: 12 amino acids.

This clonotype is classed as medium-sized. The rearrangement joins TRBV2 to TRBJ2-5, with a weak D call TRBD1 (6 bases). This CDR3 contains 12 residues. Looked up from germline, CDR1 is SNHLY and CDR2 is FYNNEI. V was shortened by 10 bases and J by 2 bases, with 11 bases between the two germline ends. Here the CDR3 reads CATGQPQETQYF. The CDR3 region has the DNA TGTGCCACCGGACAGCCGCAAGAGACCCAGTACTTC.

The chain has TRBV3-1 and TRBJ2-2; no clear D gene. The germline CDR1 and CDR2 sequences are LGHDT and YNNKEL (reference sequence). The V and J ends lost 1 base and 7 bases respectively, with 7 bases between them. This CDR3 spans 13 amino acids. The CDR3 coding sequence is TGTGCCAGCAGCCAAGTAAGAGGCGGGGAGCTGTTTTTT. It codes for CASSQVRGGELFF.

This clonotype was seen at least ten times. The chain links TRBV5-6 to TRBJ2-7; D ambiguous. The CDR3 covers 13 residues. Trimming took off 2 bases at V and 3 bases at J, with 9 bases between the two ends. Germline CDR1 and CDR2: SGHDT and YYEEEE. CDR3 bases: TGTGCCAGCAGCTTACGACACGACTACGAGCAGTACTTC. This codes for CASSLRHDYEQYF. Combining the CDR3 with reference TRBV5-6 and TRBJ2-7 gives the whole variable domain DAGVTQSPTHLIKTRGQQVTLRCSPKSGHDTVSWYQQALGQGPQFIFQYYEEEERQRGNFPDRFSGHQFPNYSSELNVNALLLGDSALYLCASSLRHDYEQYFGPGTRLTVT.

This clonotype was recorded many times. The chain has TRBV9 and TRBJ1-2; D unresolved. CDR3 length: 14 amino acids. In germline, CDR1 is SGDLS, CDR2 YYNGEE. Deletions cut 4 bases from V and 0 bases from J, with 10 bases between. The CDR3 DNA reads as TGTGCCAGCAGCCCCCGGCGGTCTAACTATGGCTACACCTTC. Its translation: CASSPRRSNYGYTF. The whole variable domain, filled in from reference TRBV9 and TRBJ1-2, reads DSGVTQTPKHLITATGQRVTLRCSPRSGDLSVYWYQQSLDQGLQFLIQYYNGEERAKGNILERFSAQQFPDLHSELNLSSLELGDSALYFCASSPRRSNYGYTFGSGTRLTVV.

This clonotype was seen many times. This CDR3 is CSVIRTGGSYEQYF. The CDR3, as DNA: TGCAGCGTTATCAGGACAGGGGGGTCCTACGAGCAGTACTTC. The genes are TRBV29-1 and TRBJ2-7; the match to TRBD1 covers 10 bases. The germline V gene has CDR1 SQVTM and CDR2 ANQGSEA. V lost 5 bases to trimming and J lost 1 base; unmatched junction nucleotides: 5. The CDR3 has 14 residues.

The CDR3 spells CSVDEQQETQYF. CDR3 bases: TGCAGCGTTGATGAACAGCAAGAGACCCAGTACTTC. The rearrangement joins TRBV29-1 to TRBJ2-5; D gene uncertain. The CDR3 loop spans 12 amino acids. Germline CDR1 reads SQVTM; CDR2 reads ANQGSEA. V lost 3 bases to trimming and J lost 2 bases, with 7 bases between them.

This chain connects TRBV2 to TRBJ1-2; 7 nucleotides agree with TRBD1. Losses at the gene ends were 7 bases for V and 2 bases for J; bases not matched to a gene: 7. Looked up from germline, CDR1 is SNHLY and CDR2 is FYNNEI. This CDR3 has 14 residues. CDR3 sequence reads: CASKDRRTNYGYTF. CDR3 coding DNA: TGTGCCAGCAAGGACAGGAGAACGAACTATGGCTACACCTTC.

This clonotype appeared many times. This chain joins TRBV6-2 or TRBV6-3 and TRBJ2-1; D is perhaps TRBD1 or TRBD2 (5 bases each). The CDR3 sequence is 13 residues long. The V gene's germline CDR1 is MNHEY and CDR2 SVGEGT. V was trimmed by 6 bases and J by 7 bases, leaving 13 bases between them. The CDR3 here is CASRRGTVNEQFF. The CDR3 DNA reads as TGTGCCAGCAGGCGTGGGACCGTTAATGAGCAGTTCTTC.

This clonotype was counted at least ten times. The chain has TRBV11-2 and TRBJ2-5; TRBD2 aligns across 9 bases. The V gene's germline CDR1 is SGHAT and CDR2 FQNNGV. The length of the CDR3 is 17 residues. Trimming took 5 bases from V and 3 from J; bases not matched to a gene: 13. The CDR3 DNA sequence: TGTGCCAGCAGCCCCCGGGGTAGCGGGGGCGTTAAAGAGACCCAGTACTTC. It encodes CASSPRGSGGVKETQYF. Together with reference TRBV11-2 and TRBJ2-5, the CDR3 gives the full variable domain: EAGVAQSPRYKIIEKRQSVAFWCNPISGHATLYWYQQILGQGPKLLIQFQNNGVVDDSQLPKDRFSAERLKGVDSTLKIQPAKLEDSAVYLCASSPRGSGGVKETQYFGPGTRLLVL.

This clonotype was seen ten or more times. This chain connects TRBV15 to TRBJ2-7; D perhaps matches TRBD1 (6 bases). V lost 5 bases and J 0 bases, leaving 17 bases between the germline ends. The germline CDR1 and CDR2 sequences are LNHNV and YYDKDF (reference sequence). The CDR3 has 16 residues. In nucleotides, the CDR3 is TGTGCCACCAGCTTACAGGGCCCCCGTAGCTCCTACGAGCAGTACTTC. Protein sequence: CATSLQGPRSSYEQYF.

About this clonotype: The junction departs from germline at one end; a sequencing error may be responsible. The V call is TRBV10-3, the J call TRBJ2-3; a weak D match, TRBD2 (5 bases). The CDR3 spans 15 residues. The germline gives CDR1 ENHRY, CDR2 SYGVKD. The CDR3 region is CASSFFRGGTDTQYF. The CDR3 nucleotides are TGTGCCAGCAGTTTCTTCCGGGGTGGCACAGATACGCAGTATTTT.

The genes are TRBV5-1 and TRBJ2-7; D unresolved. This CDR3 region has 14 residues. Germline V gene lookup returns CDR1 SGHRS and CDR2 YFSETQ. V lost 0 bases to trimming and J lost 2 bases, with 9 bases between them. Here the CDR3 DNA reads TGCGCCAGCAGCTTGGAGGCAGATGCCTACGAGCAGTACTTC. Its translation is CASSLEADAYEQYF. Full variable domain (rest looked up from reference TRBV5-1 and TRBJ2-7): KAGVTQTPRYLIKTRGQQVTLSCSPISGHRSVSWYQQTPGQGLQFLFEYFSETQRNKGNFPGRFSGRQFSNSRSEMNVSTLELGDSALYLCASSLEADAYEQYFGPGTRLTVT.

This clonotype has ten or more counts. The chain links TRBV20-1 to TRBJ2-1; 7 bases agree with TRBD2. This CDR3 region has 15 residues. Germline V gene lookup returns CDR1 DFQATT and CDR2 SNEGSKA (reference sequence). Germline trimming cut 4 bases from V and 6 bases from J; bases unmatched to any gene: 12. The CDR3 region has the DNA TGCAGTGCTAACTTTAATGGGGGAGGGCCCAATGAGCAGTTCTTC. Translating it yields CSANFNGGGPNEQFF.

The chain carries TRBV11-3 and TRBJ1-2, with D possibly matching TRBD1 (5 bases). Germline V gene lookup returns CDR1 SGHNT and CDR2 YENEEA. The CDR3 is made up of 14 amino acids. V was shortened by 1 base and J by 6 bases, with 12 bases between the two germline ends. CDR3 sequence reads: CASSLATVTNGYTF. The CDR3 DNA is TGTGCCAGCAGCTTAGCGACAGTAACCAATGGCTACACCTTC.